A selection of T cell receptor beta chains follows, all from one sample in a study of T cells after yellow fever vaccination. Each CDR3 protein gets one entry after TCRdb re-called the 5' RACE reads with MiXCR. In the table there are 600,000 to 750,000 distinct CDR3 sequences, around an eighth of which are singletons. Sequencing was performed on PBMCs, taken on the day of the yellow fever booster vaccination. All receptors derive from a man under 40 who received the YFV17D yellow fever vaccine. The CDR3 runs from the conserved cysteine through the conserved F or W. The order of the fields is CDR3 DNA, CDR3 protein, V gene, clone size, J gene, D gene. D genes are given only for firm matches. A row's size may be missing; if present it is once, few, many or a size class.

DNA: TGTGCCAGCAGTGAAGAGGGACCTAAAAACATTCAGTACTTC; CDR3: CASSEEGPKNIQYF; V: TRBV25-1; size: few; J: TRBJ2-4; D: NA
DNA: TGTGCCAGCGCCCAAGTTACCTACAATGAGCAGTTCTTC; CDR3: CASAQVTYNEQFF; V: TRBV7-9; size: few; J: TRBJ2-1; D: NA
DNA: TGTGCCAGCAGCTTATCGGAGGTGAACACTGAAGCTTTCTTT; CDR3: CASSLSEVNTEAFF; V: TRBV7-8; size: NA; J: TRBJ1-1; D: NA
DNA: TGCAGCGACACAGCGGGAGGGGGCAATGAGCAGTTCTTC; CDR3: CSDTAGGGNEQFF; V: TRBV29-1; size: few; J: TRBJ2-1; D: TRBD2
DNA: TGCGCCAGCAGCTTGTGGACACAGGCGGCCCTCTCCTACAATGAGCAGTTCTTC; CDR3: CASSLWTQAALSYNEQFF; V: TRBV5-1; size: few; J: TRBJ2-1; D: NA
DNA: TGTGCCATCAGTGTCCGGACAGGGGGTACGAACACTGAAGCTTTCTTT; CDR3: CAISVRTGGTNTEAFF; V: TRBV10-3; size: NA; J: TRBJ1-1; D: TRBD1
DNA: TGTGCCAGTAGTCTTCGGACTCGAGGGACCTACAATGAGCAGTTCTTC; CDR3: CASSLRTRGTYNEQFF; V: TRBV19; size: NA; J: TRBJ2-1; D: NA
DNA: TGTGCCAGCGCCCAACGGAACTCGAGGACCGGGGAGCTGTTTTTT; CDR3: CASAQRNSRTGELFF; V: TRBV6-1; size: NA; J: TRBJ2-2; D: NA
DNA: TGCGCCAGCAGCTTGGCTCCTGGCGCCTACAATGAGCAGTTCTTC; CDR3: CASSLAPGAYNEQFF; V: TRBV5-1; size: NA; J: TRBJ2-1; D: NA
DNA: TGCAGTGGTAAAAGCGGGAGCTCCTACAATGAGCAGTTCTTC; CDR3: CSGKSGSSYNEQFF; V: TRBV20-1; size: NA; J: TRBJ2-1; D: TRBD2
DNA: TGTGCCATCAGTGAATCCGGCTGGGACCTCAATGAGCAGTTCTTC; CDR3: CAISESGWDLNEQFF; V: TRBV10-3; size: few; J: TRBJ2-1; D: NA
DNA: TGTGCCAGCAGCATACGACTAGCGCGCACAGATACGCAGTATTTT; CDR3: CASSIRLARTDTQYF; V: TRBV9; size: few; J: TRBJ2-3; D: TRBD2